This TCR beta chain was found in a study of T cell changes during pregnancy in multiple sclerosis (dated by TCRdb to about 2019). In terms of the full investigation: Changes in the T cell repertoire over the course of pregnancy were examined in this study in women with multiple sclerosis.

This clone has just one count. Its specific antigen is unknown. Within one base of it there is no much larger clone, and no base qualities were kept. Library preparation used the immunoSEQ multiplex PCR assay. Not all clones reach the TCRdb copy of this immuneACCESS table, which keeps in-frame sequences only. Checked studies attribute under half of the gap to unresolved V genes and leave the rest unexplained. The sample data list about 50,000 clones, and around nine tenths of these were observed just once. The top ten constitute 0.55% to 0.65% of the sample. The source material was CD4+ T cells from peripheral blood mononuclear cells, sampled after pregnancy. The receptor was derived from a female donor in good health, enrolled as a control in a pregnancy study.

The CDR3 region has the sequence CASSPGIAPQETQYF. At the DNA level, the sequence is TGTGCCAGCAGCCCGGGAATAGCGCCGCAAGAGACCCAGTACTTC. The V and J segments used are TRBV9 and TRBJ2-5, with a weak D call of TRBD2 (5 bases match). Taken from cysteine to phenylalanine, the CDR3 has 15 residues. Just the 45-base CDR3 DNA is kept, in frame starting at base 1. V drops 4 bases and J drops 2 bases, leaving 15 bases in between. From the germline V gene, CDR1 is SGDLS and CDR2 is YYNGEE.